A single sample is the source of the 21 T cell receptor beta chains below, sequenced in a study of CD8 T cells in ankylosing spondylitis. One entry per CDR3 protein, called by TCRdb with MiXCR from the 5' RACE reads. The sample yields more than 200,000 distinct CDR3 sequences, under 30% seen once. The specimen was blood, either unsorted or a sorted T cell fraction (not recorded which). The receptors here all came from a male donor with ankylosing spondylitis or in good health (not recorded which).

The chain employs TRBV5-1 and TRBJ1-2; D unclear. CDR1 and CDR2 (germline): SGHRS, YFSETQ. CDR3 length equals 14 residues. V gave up 0 bases and J gave up 7 bases, with 13 bases separating them. The CDR3 nucleotides read TGCGCCAGCAGCTTGGACCAGCCCGGCGTTGGCTACACCTTC. This sequence encodes CASSLDQPGVGYTF.

This clonotype was seen many times. The genes are TRBV13 and TRBJ2-1; 9 positions match TRBD1. Germline CDR1 reads PRHDT; CDR2 reads FYEKMQ (reference sequence). CDR3 length: 16 amino acids. The V and J ends lost 0 bases and 9 bases, in that order; junction bases with no gene match: 9. The CDR3 DNA reads as TGTGCCAGCAGCTTAGGCCTAATACAGGGGGCCGGTGAGCAGTTCTTC. Protein product: CASSLGLIQGAGEQFF.

This clonotype was seen many times. V gene TRBV5-1 combines with J gene TRBJ2-1; D may be TRBD2 (6 bases). The CDR3 length is 16 residues. The ends were cut back, 0 bases at V and 0 bases at J, with 10 bases in the middle. CDR1 is SGHRS and CDR2 is YFSETQ in the germline V gene. The CDR3 DNA sequence: TGCGCCAGCAGCTTGGCCGCGGGGACCTCCTACAATGAGCAGTTCTTC. Translated, it gives CASSLAAGTSYNEQFF.

The sample holds a few counts of this clonotype. V is TRBV7-2 and J is TRBJ2-1; TRBD1 matches at 8 bases. V gave up 8 bases and J gave up 6 bases; unmatched junction bases: 9. This CDR3 has 14 residues. The germline V gene has CDR1 SGHTA and CDR2 FQGNSA. The DNA of the CDR3 is TGTGCCAGCGAGGACAGGGCAGGGTCCAATGAGCAGTTCTTC. The encoded protein is CASEDRAGSNEQFF.

This sequence joins TRBV12-3 or TRBV12-4 and TRBJ2-3; a possible D gene is TRBD1 (5 bases). V was clipped by 5 bases and J by 6 bases, with 18 bases between them. There are 15 residues in the CDR3. Here the CDR3 DNA reads TGTGCCAGCAGTCGGACAAGGTTTCAAGGGGATACGCAGTATTTT. Its protein product is CASSRTRFQGDTQYF.

This clonotype was recorded at least ten times. As DNA, the CDR3 is TGTGCCAGCAGGGGACTAGCAACCGGGGAGCTGTTTTTT. Encoded protein: CASRGLATGELFF. V usage is TRBV25-1 and J usage is TRBJ2-2; the match to TRBD2 covers 9 bases. Germline V CDR1 and CDR2: MGHDK, SYGVNS. There are 13 residues in the CDR3. Trimming at V came to 6 bases and at J to 5 bases, leaving 1 base not matched to a gene.

The chain carries TRBV12-3 or TRBV12-4 and TRBJ2-7; 11 bases are a match to TRBD1. Trimming cost V 6 bases and J 6 bases; bases outside gene matches: 7. CDR3 length: 14 amino acids. CDR3 residues: CASRAGTGGLEQYF. The CDR3 DNA sequence: TGTGCCAGCAGGGCCGGGACAGGGGGTCTCGAGCAGTACTTC.

In its sample, this clonotype was seen many times. This chain connects TRBV5-1 to TRBJ2-7; 8 bases are shared with TRBD2. The V and J ends lost 4 bases and 3 bases, in that order; junction bases with no gene match: 6. The CDR3 extends over 14 amino acids. Germline lookup yields CDR1 SGHRS and CDR2 YFSETQ. The CDR3 protein is CASSISGGDYEQYF. For the CDR3, the DNA is TGCGCCAGCAGCATCAGCGGGGGCGACTACGAGCAGTACTTC. Filled out from reference TRBV5-1 and TRBJ2-7, the complete variable domain reads KAGVTQTPRYLIKTRGQQVTLSCSPISGHRSVSWYQQTPGQGLQFLFEYFSETQRNKGNFPGRFSGRQFSNSRSEMNVSTLELGDSALYLCASSISGGDYEQYFGPGTRLTVT.

This clonotype was counted ten times or more. One junction end does not reproduce the germline sequence, and a read error may be involved. This chain uses TRBV3-1 with TRBJ2-7; D is possibly TRBD2 (6 bases). Germline V CDR1 and CDR2: LGHDT, YNNKEL (reference sequence). The CDR3 consists of 11 residues. The CDR3 region is CASSQRDFLDF. The DNA of the CDR3 is TGTGCCAGCAGCCAAAGGGACTTCTTGGACTTC.

V and J are TRBV20-1 and TRBJ1-5; weak D call: TRBD1 (5 bases). Germline CDR1 and CDR2: DFQATT and SNEGSKA (reference sequence). This CDR3 has 12 residues. V was clipped by 5 bases and J by 7 bases, with 12 bases between them. The CDR3 sequence: CSAAGLGQPQHF. CDR3 bases: TGCAGTGCTGCGGGGCTAGGCCAGCCCCAGCATTTT.

This clonotype was detected many times. The CDR3 coding sequence is TGTGCCAGCAGCTTTGGGGGGAGCTCTGAAGCTTTCTTT. Protein product: CASSFGGSSEAFF. This chain links TRBV7-2 with TRBJ1-1; D may be TRBD1 (5 bases). From germline, CDR1 is SGHTA and CDR2 FQGNSA. The ends were cut back, 3 bases at V and 6 bases at J, with 11 bases in the middle. There are 13 residues in the CDR3.

This clonotype was observed at least ten times. This chain uses TRBV20-1 with TRBJ2-7; D gene ambiguous. Trimming took off 5 bases at V and 6 bases at J, with 20 bases between the two ends. This CDR3 is built from 14 residues. From germline, CDR1 is DFQATT and CDR2 SNEGSKA (reference sequence). The CDR3 nucleotides are TGCAGTGCTTCCGTGGGCCCTGCGCGTGGCGAGCAGTACTTC. This sequence encodes CSASVGPARGEQYF.

There are a few counts of this clonotype. The chain recombines TRBV10-3 with TRBJ2-5; the match to TRBD2 covers 8 bases. V lost 2 bases and J lost 0; bases outside the gene matches: 5. The CDR3 is 16 amino acids. In germline, CDR1 is ENHRY, CDR2 SYGVKD. This CDR3 is CAISEDGRADQETQYF. The CDR3 bases are TGTGCCATCAGTGAGGACGGGAGGGCGGACCAAGAGACCCAGTACTTC.

This clonotype occurred a few times. This chain links TRBV5-5 with TRBJ2-1, with no clear D. The CDR3 runs to 14 residues. The V gene lost 0 bases and the J gene lost 8 bases, with 12 bases spanning the gap. Per the germline V gene, CDR1 is SGHKS and CDR2 is YYEKEE (reference sequence). In DNA form, the CDR3 reads TGTGCCAGCAGCTTGGAATGGGTGTCGGATGAGCAGTTCTTC. This codes for CASSLEWVSDEQFF.

With respect to this clonotype: This may come from a read error, since a much larger clone is one base off. The rearrangement links TRBV20-1 to TRBJ1-2; a possible D gene is TRBD1 (6 bases). The CDR3 contains 12 residues. Germline V gene lookup returns CDR1 DFQATT and CDR2 SNEGSKA (reference sequence). V lost 3 bases and J lost 6, with 11 bases in between. The CDR3 coding sequence is TGCAGTGCTAGTACAGGGAGCAATGGCTACACCTTC. Translation: CSASTGSNGYTF.

This clonotype was detected a few times. This sequence joins TRBV29-1 and TRBJ2-5, with 8 bases that match TRBD2. Germline assignment: CDR1 SQVTM and CDR2 ANQGSEA. J gave up 4 bases and V 4 bases, and 8 bases lay outside the gene matches. CDR3 length equals 14 residues. CDR3 in amino acids: CSVGSGGPRETQYF. CDR3 coding DNA: TGCAGCGTTGGGAGCGGGGGCCCTCGAGAGACCCAGTACTTC.

This clonotype has a count of ten or more. The chain joins TRBV2 to TRBJ1-1; D unresolved. The CDR3 contains 13 residues. V lost 7 bases to trimming and J lost 1 base, with 10 bases between them. Germline V lookup: CDR1 SNHLY, CDR2 FYNNEI. The CDR3 spells CASMEDTNTEAFF. In nucleotides, the CDR3 is TGTGCCAGCATGGAGGATACGAACACTGAAGCTTTCTTT.

The V call is TRBV12-3 or TRBV12-4, the J call TRBJ2-2, with D maybe TRBD1 (5 bases). Trimming took off 6 bases at V and 6 bases at J, with 11 bases between the two ends. The CDR3 totals 13 residues. CDR3 sequence (DNA): TGTGCCAGCAGGACCTTAGGGGCCGGGGAGCTGTTTTTT. It yields the protein CASRTLGAGELFF.

This clonotype was detected many times. The chain couples TRBV6-1 to TRBJ2-3; no definite D call. Germline CDR1 MNHNS, CDR2 SASEGT. V lost 6 bases, J lost 0 bases, and 10 bases lay in between. CDR3 length: 14 residues. The CDR3 is CASSSGPSTDTQYF. CDR3 nucleotides: TGTGCCAGCAGCTCGGGTCCCAGCACAGATACGCAGTATTTT.

This clonotype was seen at least ten times. V usage is TRBV7-3 and J usage is TRBJ2-3; D may be TRBD1 (5 bases). The germline V gene encodes CDR1 SGHTA and CDR2 FQGTGA. With 4 bases removed from V and 4 bases from J, the gap between germline ends came to 12 bases. This CDR3 region has 14 residues. The CDR3 bases are TGTGCCAGCAGCTCCCTGGGGCAGGCAGATACGCAGTATTTT. Its translation: CASSSLGQADTQYF. The full variable domain, its missing parts supplied by reference TRBV7-3 and TRBJ2-3, is GAGVSQTPSNKVTEKGKYVELRCDPISGHTALYWYRQSLGQGPEFLIYFQGTGAADDSGLPNDRFFAVRPEGSVSTLKIQRTERGDSAVYLCASSSLGQADTQYFGPGTRLTVL.

The V gene is TRBV12-3 or TRBV12-4, the J gene TRBJ2-3, with TRBD2 matching 8 bases. V lost 7 bases, J lost 4 bases, and 10 bases stayed unmatched. CDR3 length: 15 amino acids. This chain's CDR3 is CASTPGGGWADTQYF. CDR3 DNA: TGTGCCAGCACTCCCGGGGGGGGCTGGGCAGATACGCAGTATTTT.